A selection of T cell receptor beta chains follows, all from one sample in a study of blood T cell repertoires in COVID-19. TCRdb's table, derived via immunoSEQ multiplex PCR, lists solely in-frame clones and lacks some. The table lists about 150,000 clones, 80% to 90% of them singletons. Sequenced sample: peripheral blood. Source of these receptors: a man aged 70 or older with acute or convalescent COVID-19. Both conserved end residues are part of each CDR3. A D gene is named only where the DNA matches it firmly. Size tells how often a clone was seen (once, few, many) or the class of an expanded clone, and some rows leave it out.

v_call: TRBV7-8; j_call: TRBJ1-5; clone_size: -; d_call: TRBD1; cdr3_aa: CASSADRVSNQPQHF; cdr3_nt: TGTGCCAGCAGCGCGGACAGGGTGAGCAATCAGCCCCAGCATTTT
v_call: TRBV6-5; j_call: TRBJ1-2; clone_size: -; d_call: TRBD1; cdr3_aa: CASSRGQGGNGYTF; cdr3_nt: TGTGCCAGCAGTCGCGGACAGGGGGGGAATGGCTACACCTTC
v_call: TRBV5-1; j_call: TRBJ2-7; clone_size: -; d_call: -; cdr3_aa: CASSLVRGAAGEQYF; cdr3_nt: TGCGCCAGCAGCTTGGTTCGGGGGGCTGCGGGCGAGCAGTACTTC
v_call: TRBV9; j_call: TRBJ2-1; clone_size: -; d_call: TRBD2; cdr3_aa: CASSVDGSSGGEAEQFF; cdr3_nt: TGTGCCAGCAGCGTAGATGGATCGAGCGGGGGGGAGGCTGAGCAGTTCTTC
v_call: TRBV28; j_call: TRBJ2-1; clone_size: -; d_call: TRBD2; cdr3_aa: CASSLSLLPGLAGEQFF; cdr3_nt: TGTGCCAGCAGTCTTTCCCTTCTTCCGGGACTAGCGGGTGAGCAGTTCTTC
v_call: TRBV7-2; j_call: TRBJ1-6; clone_size: -; d_call: -; cdr3_aa: CASSLQGIAPLHF; cdr3_nt: TGTGCCAGCAGCTTACAGGGGATAGCACCCCTCCACTTT
v_call: TRBV5-6; j_call: TRBJ2-3; clone_size: -; d_call: TRBD1; cdr3_aa: CASSPDRADTQYF; cdr3_nt: TGTGCCAGCAGCCCTGACAGGGCGGATACGCAGTATTTT
v_call: TRBV19; j_call: TRBJ1-2; clone_size: many; d_call: TRBD1; cdr3_aa: CASSILPGQGANYGYTF; cdr3_nt: TGTGCCAGTAGTATACTACCGGGACAGGGGGCAAACTATGGCTACACCTTC
v_call: TRBV19; j_call: TRBJ2-3; clone_size: -; d_call: -; cdr3_aa: CASSMRTDTQYF; cdr3_nt: TGTGCCAGTAGTATGAGAACAGATACGCAGTATTTT
v_call: TRBV7-3; j_call: TRBJ2-5; clone_size: once; d_call: -; cdr3_aa: CASSLGHRPLEETQYF; cdr3_nt: TGTGCCAGCAGCTTAGGCCACCGACCCCTGGAGGAGACCCAGTACTTC
v_call: TRBV28; j_call: TRBJ2-5; clone_size: -; d_call: -; cdr3_aa: CASSSLRTQYF; cdr3_nt: TGTGCCAGCAGTTCCCTCCGGACCCAGTACTTC
v_call: TRBV6-5; j_call: TRBJ1-2; clone_size: -; d_call: -; cdr3_aa: CASSDSGRHGYTF; cdr3_nt: TGTGCCAGCAGCGACAGTGGAAGACATGGCTACACCTTC
v_call: TRBV11-1; j_call: TRBJ1-1; clone_size: -; d_call: TRBD1; cdr3_aa: CASSLKGQGTEAFF; cdr3_nt: TGTGCCAGCAGCTTAAAGGGACAGGGAACTGAAGCTTTCTTT
v_call: TRBV7-9; j_call: TRBJ2-1; clone_size: -; d_call: TRBD2; cdr3_aa: CASSLTSGYNEQFF; cdr3_nt: TGTGCCAGCAGCTTAACTAGCGGTTACAATGAGCAGTTCTTC
v_call: TRBV19; j_call: TRBJ2-3; clone_size: -; d_call: TRBD2; cdr3_aa: CASSIAASGSADTQYF; cdr3_nt: TGTGCCAGTAGTATAGCGGCTAGCGGGAGTGCTGATACGCAGTATTTT
v_call: TRBV11-2; j_call: TRBJ1-2; clone_size: -; d_call: -; cdr3_aa: CASSLDRLMGGDGYTF; cdr3_nt: TGTGCCAGCAGCTTAGACCGTCTGATGGGGGGGGATGGCTACACCTTC
v_call: TRBV24-1; j_call: TRBJ2-1; clone_size: -; d_call: TRBD2; cdr3_aa: CATSDLQVLAGVNEQFF; cdr3_nt: TGTGCCACCAGTGATTTGCAGGTACTAGCGGGAGTTAATGAGCAGTTCTTC
v_call: TRBV3-1/TRBV3-2; j_call: TRBJ2-1; clone_size: -; d_call: TRBD2; cdr3_aa: CASSQVAASGRDEQFF; cdr3_nt: TGTGCCAGCAGCCAAGTGGCTGCTAGCGGGAGGGATGAGCAGTTCTTC
v_call: TRBV6-1; j_call: TRBJ1-2; clone_size: once; d_call: TRBD1; cdr3_aa: CASSEATGGHGYTF; cdr3_nt: TGTGCCAGCAGTGAAGCCACAGGGGGACATGGCTACACCTTC
v_call: TRBV3-1/TRBV3-2; j_call: TRBJ1-6; clone_size: -; d_call: -; cdr3_aa: CASSLTDSNNSPLHF; cdr3_nt: TGTGCCAGCAGCCTCACGGACAGTAATAATTCACCCCTCCACTTT
v_call: TRBV2; j_call: TRBJ2-7; clone_size: -; d_call: TRBD2; cdr3_aa: CASSESSGRGSEQYF; cdr3_nt: TGTGCCAGCAGTGAATCTAGCGGGAGGGGGTCCGAGCAGTACTTC
v_call: TRBV7-2; j_call: TRBJ2-2; clone_size: few; d_call: TRBD2; cdr3_aa: CASSLRPSGGYANTGELFF; cdr3_nt: TGTGCCAGCAGCTTACGGCCTAGCGGTGGGTACGCGAACACCGGGGAGCTGTTTTTT
v_call: TRBV7-6; j_call: TRBJ2-7; clone_size: -; d_call: TRBD1; cdr3_aa: CASSSRTGHYEQYF; cdr3_nt: TGTGCCAGCAGCTCTAGGACAGGGCACTACGAGCAGTACTTC
v_call: TRBV3-1/TRBV3-2; j_call: TRBJ2-7; clone_size: -; d_call: TRBD1; cdr3_aa: CASSQDFGTGSSYEQYF; cdr3_nt: TGTGCCAGCAGCCAAGATTTCGGGACAGGGTCTTCCTACGAGCAGTACTTC
v_call: TRBV5-1; j_call: TRBJ2-3; clone_size: -; d_call: TRBD2; cdr3_aa: CASSTISGTTDTQYF; cdr3_nt: TGCGCCAGCAGCACAATTAGCGGGACCACAGATACGCAGTATTTT
v_call: TRBV3-1/TRBV3-2; j_call: TRBJ2-1; clone_size: -; d_call: TRBD2; cdr3_aa: CASRGRTSGNYNEQFF; cdr3_nt: TGTGCCAGCAGAGGTAGGACTAGCGGAAACTACAATGAGCAGTTCTTC
v_call: TRBV30; j_call: TRBJ1-6; clone_size: -; d_call: TRBD1; cdr3_aa: CAWSPGTVNSPLHF; cdr3_nt: TGTGCCTGGAGTCCCGGGACAGTTAATTCACCCCTCCACTTT
v_call: TRBV15; j_call: TRBJ2-3; clone_size: once; d_call: -; cdr3_aa: CATSPFEQDTDTQYF; cdr3_nt: TGTGCCACCAGCCCGTTCGAACAGGACACAGATACGCAGTATTTT
v_call: TRBV11-2; j_call: TRBJ2-7; clone_size: -; d_call: TRBD2; cdr3_aa: CASSLGISGRNEQYF; cdr3_nt: TGTGCCAGCAGCTTAGGGATTAGCGGGAGGAACGAGCAGTACTTC
v_call: TRBV9; j_call: TRBJ2-1; clone_size: -; d_call: TRBD2; cdr3_aa: CASSVELASGHNEQFF; cdr3_nt: TGTGCCAGCAGCGTAGAATTGGCTAGCGGGCACAATGAGCAGTTCTTC
v_call: TRBV4-2; j_call: TRBJ2-7; clone_size: once; d_call: TRBD2; cdr3_aa: CASSQIAGGPERGSSYEQYF; cdr3_nt: TGTGCCAGCAGCCAGATAGCGGGAGGGCCAGAGAGGGGATCCTCCTACGAGCAGTACTTC
v_call: TRBV29-1; j_call: TRBJ1-2; clone_size: -; d_call: TRBD1; cdr3_aa: CSVKPGQGYYGYTF; cdr3_nt: TGCAGCGTGAAACCGGGACAGGGGTACTATGGCTACACCTTC
v_call: TRBV28; j_call: TRBJ1-2; clone_size: -; d_call: TRBD1; cdr3_aa: CASILTTFPGGAAGYTF; cdr3_nt: TGTGCCAGCATTCTCACCACATTTCCAGGGGGCGCGGCAGGCTACACCTTC
v_call: TRBV18; j_call: TRBJ1-1; clone_size: -; d_call: -; cdr3_aa: CASSAREKNTEAFF; cdr3_nt: TGTGCCAGCTCCGCCCGGGAAAAGAACACTGAAGCTTTCTTT
v_call: TRBV11-2; j_call: TRBJ2-7; clone_size: -; d_call: TRBD2; cdr3_aa: CASSDAPGLGSPEQYF; cdr3_nt: TGTGCCAGCAGCGATGCCCCGGGACTAGGATCCCCCGAGCAGTACTTC
v_call: TRBV5-1; j_call: TRBJ2-6; clone_size: -; d_call: -; cdr3_aa: CASSLEGTFRSGANVLTF; cdr3_nt: TGCGCCAGCAGCTTGGAGGGGACATTTCGCTCTGGGGCCAACGTCCTGACTTTC
v_call: TRBV29-1; j_call: TRBJ2-1; clone_size: -; d_call: -; cdr3_aa: CSVSPSSPYNEQFF; cdr3_nt: TGCAGCGTGAGCCCTAGCTCCCCCTACAATGAGCAGTTCTTC
v_call: TRBV5-6; j_call: TRBJ1-2; clone_size: -; d_call: TRBD1; cdr3_aa: CASSFKTGFNGYTF; cdr3_nt: TGTGCCAGCAGCTTCAAGACAGGGTTCAACGGCTACACCTTC
v_call: TRBV12-3/TRBV12-4; j_call: TRBJ2-5; clone_size: once; d_call: -; cdr3_aa: CASSASETQYF; cdr3_nt: TGTGCCAGCAGTGCGAGTGAGACCCAGTACTTC
v_call: TRBV4-2; j_call: TRBJ2-7; clone_size: -; d_call: -; cdr3_aa: CASSQEPGSSYEQYF; cdr3_nt: TGTGCCAGCAGCCAGGAGCCTGGGAGCTCCTACGAGCAGTACTTC
v_call: TRBV3-1/TRBV3-2; j_call: TRBJ2-5; clone_size: -; d_call: TRBD2; cdr3_aa: CASSQSTGGQTQYF; cdr3_nt: TGTGCCAGCAGCCAGAGTACGGGAGGGCAGACCCAGTACTTC
v_call: TRBV19; j_call: TRBJ1-2; clone_size: -; d_call: -; cdr3_aa: CASSPQGAGGYTF; cdr3_nt: TGTGCCAGTAGCCCACAGGGTGCTGGTGGCTACACCTTC
v_call: TRBV6-5; j_call: TRBJ2-7; clone_size: -; d_call: -; cdr3_aa: CASSYSRDTAYEQYF; cdr3_nt: TGTGCCAGCAGTTACTCGAGGGACACCGCCTACGAGCAGTACTTC
v_call: TRBV4-1; j_call: TRBJ2-2; clone_size: -; d_call: TRBD2; cdr3_aa: CASSPRGVAGELFF; cdr3_nt: TGCGCCAGCAGCCCTCGGGGGGTTGCCGGGGAGCTGTTTTTT
v_call: TRBV24-1; j_call: TRBJ1-5; clone_size: -; d_call: TRBD1; cdr3_aa: CATSDLQSLARRDRGRFSNQPQHF; cdr3_nt: TGTGCCACCAGTGATTTGCAGTCCCTAGCTCGACGGGACAGGGGGAGATTTAGCAATCAGCCCCAGCATTTT
v_call: TRBV4-3; j_call: TRBJ2-7; clone_size: -; d_call: -; cdr3_aa: CASSQDRGNSLEQYF; cdr3_nt: TGCGCCAGCAGCCAAGATAGAGGGAACTCTCTCGAGCAGTACTTC
v_call: TRBV6-2/TRBV6-3; j_call: TRBJ2-1; clone_size: once; d_call: TRBD1; cdr3_aa: CASSYRTGDLSDEQFF; cdr3_nt: TGTGCCAGCAGTTACCGGACAGGGGACCTTTCTGATGAGCAGTTCTTC
v_call: TRBV28; j_call: TRBJ2-5; clone_size: -; d_call: TRBD2; cdr3_aa: CASSSLRSSGSLETQYF; cdr3_nt: TGTGCCAGCAGTTCCCTTCGTTCTAGCGGGAGCTTAGAGACCCAGTACTTC